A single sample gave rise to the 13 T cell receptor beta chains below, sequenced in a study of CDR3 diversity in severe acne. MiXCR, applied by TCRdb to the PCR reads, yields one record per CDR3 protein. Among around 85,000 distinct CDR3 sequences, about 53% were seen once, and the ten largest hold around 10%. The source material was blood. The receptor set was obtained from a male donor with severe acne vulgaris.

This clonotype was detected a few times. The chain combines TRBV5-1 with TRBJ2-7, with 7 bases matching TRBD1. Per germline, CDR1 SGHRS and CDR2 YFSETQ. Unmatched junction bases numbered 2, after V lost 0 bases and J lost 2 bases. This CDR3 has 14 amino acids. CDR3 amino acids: CASSLVGTAYEQYF. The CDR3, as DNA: TGCGCCAGCAGCTTGGTCGGGACAGCCTACGAGCAGTACTTC.

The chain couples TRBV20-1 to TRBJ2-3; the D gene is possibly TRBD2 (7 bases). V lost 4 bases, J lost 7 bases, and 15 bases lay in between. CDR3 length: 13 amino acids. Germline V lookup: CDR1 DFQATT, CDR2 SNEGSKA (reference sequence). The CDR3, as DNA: TGCAGTGCTACTAGGGGGGGGGCGAATACGCAGTATTTT. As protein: CSATRGGANTQYF.

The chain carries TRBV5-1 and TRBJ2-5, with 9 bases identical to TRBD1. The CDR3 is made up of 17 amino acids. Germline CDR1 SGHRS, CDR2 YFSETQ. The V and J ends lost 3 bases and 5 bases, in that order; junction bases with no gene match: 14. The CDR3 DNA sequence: TGCGCCAGCAGCTATCCTTTCCCGGGACAGGGCGGCGAGACCCAGTACTTC. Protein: CASSYPFPGQGGETQYF.

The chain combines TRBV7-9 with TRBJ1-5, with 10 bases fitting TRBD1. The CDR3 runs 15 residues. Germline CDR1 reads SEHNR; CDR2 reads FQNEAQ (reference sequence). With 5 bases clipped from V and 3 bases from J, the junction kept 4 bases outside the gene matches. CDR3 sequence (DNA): TGTGCCAGCAGCGGGGGGACAGGGGCCAATCAGCCCCAGCATTTT. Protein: CASSGGTGANQPQHF.

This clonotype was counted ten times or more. The CDR3 spells CAISERTSGSFNEQYF. The DNA of the CDR3 is TGTGCCATCAGTGAAAGGACTAGCGGGAGTTTTAACGAGCAGTACTTC. The chain recombines TRBV10-3 with TRBJ2-7, with TRBD2 matching over 13 bases. Trimming cost V 3 bases and J 5 bases; bases outside gene matches: 7. The CDR3 length is 16 residues. CDR1 is ENHRY, CDR2 SYGVKD, per germline.

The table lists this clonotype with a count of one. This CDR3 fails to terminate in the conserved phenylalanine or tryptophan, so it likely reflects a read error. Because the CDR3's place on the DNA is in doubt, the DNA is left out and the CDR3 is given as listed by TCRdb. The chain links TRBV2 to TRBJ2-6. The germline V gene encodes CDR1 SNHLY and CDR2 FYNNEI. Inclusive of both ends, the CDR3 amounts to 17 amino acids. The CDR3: CASIGYTRRSGANVLVL.

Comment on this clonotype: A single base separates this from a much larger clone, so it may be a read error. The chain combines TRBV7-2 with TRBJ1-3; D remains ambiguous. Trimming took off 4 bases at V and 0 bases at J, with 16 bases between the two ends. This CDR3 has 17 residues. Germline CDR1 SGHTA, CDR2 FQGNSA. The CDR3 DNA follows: TGTGCCAGCAGCTCTGCGAGGCAAGGACCCTCTGGAAACACCATATATTTT. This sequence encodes CASSSARQGPSGNTIYF.

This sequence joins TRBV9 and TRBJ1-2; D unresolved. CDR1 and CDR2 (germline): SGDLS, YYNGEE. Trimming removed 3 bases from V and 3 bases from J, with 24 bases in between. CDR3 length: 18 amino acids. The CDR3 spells CASSADPEYRALDYGYTF. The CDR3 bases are TGTGCCAGCAGCGCCGACCCTGAGTATCGGGCCTTGGACTATGGCTACACCTTC.

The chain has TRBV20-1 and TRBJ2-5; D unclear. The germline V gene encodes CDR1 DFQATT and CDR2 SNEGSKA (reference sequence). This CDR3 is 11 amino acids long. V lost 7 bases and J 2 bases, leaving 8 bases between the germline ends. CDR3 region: CSGRAQETQYF. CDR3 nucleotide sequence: TGCAGTGGTCGAGCGCAAGAGACCCAGTACTTC.

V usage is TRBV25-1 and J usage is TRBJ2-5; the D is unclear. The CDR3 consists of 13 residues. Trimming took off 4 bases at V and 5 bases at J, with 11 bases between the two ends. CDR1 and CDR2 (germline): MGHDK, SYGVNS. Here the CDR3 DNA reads TGTGCCAGCAGTGGCACGACCCGGGAGACCCAGTACTTC. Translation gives CASSGTTRETQYF. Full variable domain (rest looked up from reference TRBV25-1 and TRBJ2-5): EADIYQTPRYLVIGTGKKITLECSQTMGHDKMYWYQQDPGMELHLIHYSYGVNSTEKGDLSSESTVSRIRTEHFPLTLESARPSHTSQYLCASSGTTRETQYFGPGTRLLVL.

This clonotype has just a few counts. Here the CDR3 reads CASSQAAGAEAFF. The CDR3 DNA follows: TGCGCCAGCAGCCAAGCGGCTGGGGCTGAAGCTTTCTTT. The chain links TRBV4-1 to TRBJ1-1, with D hard to call. V was cut by 1 base and J by 6 bases, with 9 bases left in between. The CDR3 is made up of 13 amino acids. The germline CDR1 and CDR2 sequences are MGHRA and YSYEKL.

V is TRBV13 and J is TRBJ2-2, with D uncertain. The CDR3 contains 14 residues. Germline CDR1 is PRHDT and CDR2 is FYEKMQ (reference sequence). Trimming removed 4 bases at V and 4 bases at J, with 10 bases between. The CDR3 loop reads CASSYRAVTGELFF. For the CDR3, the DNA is TGTGCCAGCAGCTACCGGGCAGTCACCGGGGAGCTGTTTTTT.

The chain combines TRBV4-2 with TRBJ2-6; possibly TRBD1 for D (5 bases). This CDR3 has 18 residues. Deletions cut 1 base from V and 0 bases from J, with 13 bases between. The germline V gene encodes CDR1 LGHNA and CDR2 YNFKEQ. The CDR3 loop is CASSQVETVSSGANVLTF. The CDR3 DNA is TGTGCCAGCAGCCAAGTCGAGACAGTTAGCTCTGGGGCCAACGTCCTGACTTTC.